The 20 T cell receptor beta chains in this list originate from one sample, sequenced in a study of blood T cells in healthy people across ages. Through a sample-barcoded 5' primer and a J-beta primer mix, a second PCR was run for roughly 6 to 12 cycles. Via MiXCR, TCRdb re-called the 5' RACE reads, giving one row per CDR3 protein. The sample comprises about 1.8 million distinct CDR3 sequences, 49% of which are singletons, and approximately 2% rests with the top ten. Material for sequencing was blood. The receptors were gathered from a woman in her 40s in good health.

This clonotype occurred once. It is likely a read error, because the conserved phenylalanine at the end of the CDR3 is missing. V gene TRBV20-1 combines with J gene TRBJ2-1; TRBD2 agrees at 13 bases. J lost 10 bases, V lost 3 bases, and 6 bases had no gene match. The CDR3 is 14 amino acids. The V gene's germline CDR1 is DFQATT and CDR2 SNEGSKA (reference sequence). CDR3: CSARGTSGISEQFL. The DNA for the CDR3 is TGCAGTGCTAGGGGGACTAGCGGGATATCCGAGCAGTTCTTG.

The rearrangement links TRBV4-3 to TRBJ1-5; 7 bases agree with TRBD1. V trimming: 4 bases; J trimming: 10 bases; junction bases outside the gene matches: 7. Germline V gene lookup returns CDR1 LGHNA and CDR2 YSLEER. CDR3 length: 13 amino acids. CDR3 sequence (DNA): TGCGCCAGCAGCCGGACAGGAAGGGGCCCCCAGCATTTT. It yields the protein CASSRTGRGPQHF.

As to this clonotype: A much larger clone sits a single nucleotide away, making a read error possible. The chain has TRBV12-3 or TRBV12-4 and TRBJ2-1; the D is unclear. The CDR3 runs to 14 residues. V dropped 5 bases and J dropped 7 bases, with 15 bases sitting between them. The CDR3 sequence: CASSARLSENEQFF. Written as DNA, the CDR3 is TGTGCCAGCAGTGCTAGGTTATCGGAGAATGAGCAGTTCTTC.

In DNA, the CDR3 is TGCGCCAGCAGCACTTGGTGGACGGCCCGAGCGCCCCAGCATTTT. This translates into CASSTWWTARAPQHF. The V call is TRBV5-1, the J call TRBJ1-5; D gene uncertain. The length of the CDR3 is 15 residues. Germline CDR1 is SGHRS and CDR2 is YFSETQ. V lost 4 bases, J lost 9 bases, and 20 bases lay in between.

This clonotype came up a few times. J is TRBJ1-5 and V is TRBV7-2; 10 nucleotides line up with TRBD1. Trimming removed 1 base from V and 3 bases from J; junction bases left unmatched: 6. CDR1 and CDR2 from the germline V gene are SGHTA and FQGNSA. This CDR3 contains 17 residues. CDR3 DNA sequence: TGTGCCAGCAGCTTAGGGACAGGGGGGAACAACAATCAGCCCCAGCATTTT. It yields the protein CASSLGTGGNNNQPQHF.

V usage is TRBV20-1 and J usage is TRBJ1-1, with D unresolved. This CDR3 has 14 amino acids. Germline assignment: CDR1 DFQATT and CDR2 SNEGSKA (reference sequence). V was shortened by 0 bases and J by 1 base, with 9 bases between the two germline ends. CDR3: CSARDVSRNTEAFF. CDR3 coding DNA: TGCAGTGCTAGAGATGTATCTAGGAACACTGAAGCTTTCTTT.

The table lists this clonotype with a few counts. This chain joins TRBV2 and TRBJ2-4, with 7 bases lining up with TRBD1. The better agreement between TRBJ2-7 and the DNA end casts doubt on the J call. There are 14 residues in the CDR3. CDR1 is SNHLY, CDR2 FYNNEI, per germline. DNA of the CDR3: TGTGCCAGCAGTGACTCCAGGGGGATCTACGAGCAGTACTTC. This codes for CASSDSRGIYEQYF.

The J gene is TRBJ2-5, the V gene TRBV7-3; 7 bases fit TRBD2. V shed 5 bases and J 1 base; nucleotides not matched to a gene: 7. The CDR3 totals 15 residues. CDR1 is SGHTA and CDR2 is FQGTGA in the germline V gene. As DNA, the CDR3 is TGTGCCAGCAGCCCGGTCGGGGGGTCCCAAGAGACCCAGTACTTC. Protein sequence: CASSPVGGSQETQYF.

This sequence joins TRBV4-1 and TRBJ2-1, with D perhaps TRBD1 or TRBD2 (5 bases each). The CDR3 covers 16 residues. CDR1 is MGHRA, CDR2 YSYEKL, per germline. The V end was cut by 4 bases, the J end by 2 bases, with 15 bases between. In nucleotides, the CDR3 is TGCGCCAGCAGCCTTAAACGGGACCCCACCTACAATGAGCAGTTCTTC. It codes for CASSLKRDPTYNEQFF.

This chain links TRBV2 with TRBJ2-6, with 8 bases identical to TRBD1. Germline CDR1 is SNHLY and CDR2 is FYNNEI. J lost 0 bases, V lost 11 bases, and 9 bases had no gene match. There are 16 residues in the CDR3. CDR3 coding DNA: TGTGCCCTCGGGGGACAGGCAACCTCTGGGGCCAACGTCCTGACTTTC. Its protein is CALGGQATSGANVLTF.

This clonotype is a singleton in its sample. The J gene is TRBJ2-1, the V gene TRBV7-3, with TRBD2 identical over 8 bases. The ends lost 6 bases at V and 7 bases at J; junction bases unmatched: 11. The CDR3 loop spans 15 amino acids. Per the germline V gene, CDR1 is SGHTA and CDR2 is FQGTGA. DNA of the CDR3: TGTGCCAGCAGTCCTTACAGCGGGGGCCCTAATGAGCAGTTCTTC. Translated, it gives CASSPYSGGPNEQFF.

The gene calls are TRBV20-1 and TRBJ1-5; weak D call: TRBD1 (5 bases). The CDR3 totals 15 residues. Trimming removed 5 bases at V and 3 bases at J, with 17 bases between. Germline V gene lookup returns CDR1 DFQATT and CDR2 SNEGSKA (reference sequence). Written as DNA, the CDR3 is TGCAGTGCTCTTCCCGGCGGGGGTATCAATCAGCCCCAGCATTTT. Translation gives CSALPGGGINQPQHF.

Remarks on this clonotype: The CDR3 does not close with the conserved phenylalanine or tryptophan, likely indicating a read error. The CDR3 here is CASTDPSGGVLNTDTQYS. CDR3 nucleotide sequence: TGTGCCAGCACCGATCCTAGCGGGGGGGTATTAAACACAGATACGCAGTATTCC. The chain recombines TRBV12-3 or TRBV12-4 with TRBJ2-3; TRBD2 agrees at 12 bases. V lost 7 bases and J lost 2; bases outside the gene matches: 13. The CDR3 is 18 amino acids.

J is TRBJ2-4 and V is TRBV12-3 or TRBV12-4; TRBD2 aligns across 12 bases. The CDR3 has 16 amino acids. J was trimmed by 8 bases and V by 5 bases; bases with no gene match: 10. In DNA, the CDR3 is TGTGCCAGCAGTAAAAGACTAGCGGGGGAGGGAGACATTCAGTACTTC. Translated, it gives CASSKRLAGEGDIQYF.

Concerning this clonotype: Just one base apart from a much larger clone, this may be a read error. The gene calls are TRBV20-1 and TRBJ1-2; TRBD1 is a possible D gene (6 bases). Germline CDR1 and CDR2: DFQATT and SNEGSKA (reference sequence). The CDR3 spans 15 residues. The CDR3 bases are TGCAGTACTAGAGATCAAAGGAGACAGGTCTATGGCTACACCTTC. Encoded protein: CSTRDQRRQVYGYTF.

Of note for this clonotype: The junction departs from germline at one end; a sequencing error may be responsible. The genes are TRBV24-1 and TRBJ2-5; weak D call: TRBD1 (6 bases). CDR1 and CDR2 from the germline V gene are KGHDR and SFDVKD. The CDR3 sequence is 15 residues long. CDR3 bases: TGTGCCATCAGTGACGACAGGTTAGGGGCAGAGACCCAGTACTTC. Its protein is CAISDDRLGAETQYF.

The rearrangement uses TRBV9 and TRBJ2-5; D is perhaps TRBD2 (5 bases). Per the germline V gene, CDR1 is SGDLS and CDR2 is YYNGEE. CDR3 length equals 15 residues. V was shortened by 0 bases and J by 5 bases, with 14 bases between the two germline ends. DNA of the CDR3: TGTGCCAGCAGCGTAGGATGGGAGCGAAGGGAGACCCAGTACTTC. Translation: CASSVGWERRETQYF.

This clonotype appeared once. The V call is TRBV10-1, the J call TRBJ1-1; D call uncertain. Germline lookup yields CDR1 WNHNN and CDR2 SYGVQD (reference sequence). The CDR3 is made up of 13 amino acids. Trimming shortened V by 4 bases and J by 1 base, and 7 bases separated the two germline ends. CDR3: CASSGGWNTEAFF. DNA of the CDR3: TGCGCCAGCAGTGGAGGTTGGAACACTGAAGCTTTCTTT.

The rearrangement links TRBV6-1 to TRBJ2-1, with 10 bases lining up with TRBD1. With 6 bases clipped from V and 1 base from J, the junction kept 15 bases outside the gene matches. The CDR3 is 19 amino acids. The germline gives CDR1 MNHNS, CDR2 SASEGT. CDR3 nucleotide sequence: TGTGCCAGCAGCTCCGGGACAGGGGAGAATATCAAATCCTACAATGAGCAGTTCTTC. Its translation: CASSSGTGENIKSYNEQFF.

This clonotype showed up just a few times. The chain uses TRBV4-3 and TRBJ2-1, with D uncertain. V was pared by 0 bases and J by 4 bases, with 7 bases between. Germline CDR1 is LGHNA and CDR2 is YSLEER. CDR3 length equals 14 residues. The chain's CDR3 is CASSQDDLYNEQFF. CDR3 coding DNA: TGCGCCAGCAGCCAAGATGACTTATACAATGAGCAGTTCTTC.